The clone carrying this T cell receptor (beta chain) was found once. These data are taken from a study of shared clonotypes between healthy human individuals. The assay was immunoSEQ multiplex PCR, and TCRdb's table has in-frame clones only and misses some. The sample consists of about 600,000 clones, 97% of them appearing once. The CDR3 is 17 amino acids. Germline V gives CDR1 MGHRA, CDR2 YSYEKL. Trimming shortened V by 2 bases and J by 6 bases, and 22 bases separated the two germline ends. The rearrangement links TRBV4-1 to TRBJ1-1; D is perhaps TRBD1 (6 bases). Specimen: naive CD4+ T cells sorted from blood. As to subset: CD45RA+ positively selected. The receptor was isolated from a woman aged 25 to 39 in good health. The CDR3 protein is CASSQKGPLRGFPEAFF. CDR3 in DNA: TGCGCCAGCAGCCAAAAAGGGCCTCTAAGGGGGTTCCCTGAAGCTTTCTTT.